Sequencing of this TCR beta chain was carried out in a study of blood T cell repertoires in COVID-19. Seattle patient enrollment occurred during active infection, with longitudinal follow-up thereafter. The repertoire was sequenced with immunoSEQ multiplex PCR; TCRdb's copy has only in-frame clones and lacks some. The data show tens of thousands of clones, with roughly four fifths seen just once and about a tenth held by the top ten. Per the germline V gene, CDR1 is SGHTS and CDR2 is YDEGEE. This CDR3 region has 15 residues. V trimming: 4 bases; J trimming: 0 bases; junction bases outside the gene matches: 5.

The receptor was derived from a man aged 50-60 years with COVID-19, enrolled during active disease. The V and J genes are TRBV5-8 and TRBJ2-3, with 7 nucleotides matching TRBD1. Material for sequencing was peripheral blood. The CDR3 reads CASSQQGSSTDTQYF. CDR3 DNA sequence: TGTGCCAGCAGCCAACAGGGGTCCAGCACAGATACGCAGTATTTT. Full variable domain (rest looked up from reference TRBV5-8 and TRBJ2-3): EAGVTQSPTHLIKTRGQQATLRCSPISGHTSVYWYQQALGLGLQFLLWYDEGEERNRGNFPPRFSGRQFPNYSSELNVNALELEDSALYLCASSQQGSSTDTQYFGPGTRLTVL.